One sample yielded the 10 T cell receptor beta chains listed below, sequenced in a study of molecular identifiers for immune sequencing clone quantification. Each CDR3 protein is one row after TCRdb ran MiXCR on the PCR reads. The table lists about half a million distinct CDR3 sequences, roughly a fifth of them singletons. Source material: naive CD8+ T cells from blood, with Jurkat cell RNA spiked in. Subset meaning: FACS-sorted CD8+CD4-CCR7+CD45RA+ naive T cells. These receptors were taken from a human donor in good health. Some libraries in this study had Jurkat cell RNA spiked in.

This clonotype was observed many times. This chain links TRBV27 with TRBJ2-6; D is unresolved. The CDR3 has 15 residues. Trimming stripped 2 bases from V and 2 bases from J, with 7 bases between. Germline lookup yields CDR1 MNHEY and CDR2 SMNVEV (reference sequence). CDR3 DNA: TGTGCCAGCAGTTTAATGGGTGCTGGGGCCAACGTCCTGACTTTC. This codes for CASSLMGAGANVLTF.

This clonotype was detected only a few times. V is TRBV14 and J is TRBJ2-1, with D perhaps TRBD2 (5 bases). CDR3 size: 14 residues. The V gene lost 1 base and the J gene lost 5 bases, with 9 bases spanning the gap. CDR1 is SGHDN, CDR2 FVKESK, per germline. The CDR3 DNA reads TGTGCCAGCAGCCAAGGAGGACTCCACAATGAGCAGTTCTTC. Protein product: CASSQGGLHNEQFF.

This clonotype was found many times. The CDR3 is CASTRQGPYEQYF. The CDR3 DNA reads TGTGCCAGCACCAGACAGGGGCCCTACGAGCAGTACTTC. This rearrangement joins TRBV2 to TRBJ2-7, with 8 nucleotides matching TRBD1. Germline-derived CDR1 and CDR2 are SNHLY and FYNNEI. This CDR3 region has 13 residues. The J segment lost 2 bases and the V segment lost 7 bases, leaving 4 bases of the junction unmatched.

The chain employs TRBV5-3 and TRBJ2-3, with 8 bases fitting TRBD2. TRBV5-3 is designated an ORF whose function remains uncertain. This CDR3 comprises 15 residues. The junction had 14 bases not matched to a gene; V was cut back by 8 bases and J by 6 bases. The CDR3 DNA reads as TGTGCCAGCAACCCGGGGCCGGGGGGGCTGGATACGCAGTATTTT. This encodes CASNPGPGGLDTQYF.

The chain combines TRBV4-3 with TRBJ2-2; no definite D call. The germline V gene has CDR1 LGHNA and CDR2 YSLEER. Deletions cut 0 bases from V and 7 bases from J, with 6 bases between. The CDR3 is made up of 13 amino acids. The CDR3 DNA reads as TGCGCCAGCAGCCAAGATACCATCGGGGAGCTGTTTTTT. Its protein product is CASSQDTIGELFF.

This clonotype was seen ten or more times. The rearrangement uses TRBV14 and TRBJ1-4; possible D gene TRBD1, 5 bases. The CDR3 sequence is 13 residues long. Looked up from germline, CDR1 is SGHDN and CDR2 is FVKESK. Trimming took 0 bases from V and 8 from J, leaving 7 bases between them. CDR3 amino acids: CASSQDGAEKLFF. The CDR3, as DNA: TGTGCCAGCAGCCAAGACGGGGCGGAAAAACTGTTTTTT.

This clonotype was seen more than once but under ten times. Just one base apart from a much larger clone, this may be a read error. The rearrangement links TRBV6-2 or TRBV6-3 to TRBJ1-1; 7 bases map to TRBD1. Germline-derived CDR1 and CDR2 are MNHEY and SVGEGT. The CDR3 runs 12 residues. V lost 6 bases, J lost 6 bases, and 4 bases stayed unmatched. The chain's CDR3 is CASSMDRSEAFF. The CDR3 DNA reads TGTGCCAGCAGCATGGACAGGTCTGAAGCTTTCTTT.

This clonotype was counted at least ten times. The chain carries TRBV7-9 and TRBJ1-5; 7 nucleotides line up with TRBD1. The CDR3 has 15 residues. V shed 5 bases, J shed 7 bases, and the junction held 11 bases outside the gene matches. From germline, CDR1 is SEHNR and CDR2 FQNEAQ (reference sequence). The CDR3 region is CASSQETGIDQPQHF. The CDR3 DNA reads as TGTGCCAGCAGCCAAGAGACAGGGATTGACCAGCCCCAGCATTTT.

The genes are TRBV9 and TRBJ2-7; 9 bases match TRBD2. The junction had 6 bases not matched to a gene; V was cut back by 0 bases and J by 2 bases. Germline values: CDR1 SGDLS, CDR2 YYNGEE. This CDR3 has 16 residues. The CDR3 protein is CASSVGSLAGAYEQYF. The CDR3 DNA is TGTGCCAGCAGCGTAGGCTCACTAGCGGGCGCCTACGAGCAGTACTTC. Together with reference TRBV9 and TRBJ2-7, the CDR3 gives the full variable domain: DSGVTQTPKHLITATGQRVTLRCSPRSGDLSVYWYQQSLDQGLQFLIQYYNGEERAKGNILERFSAQQFPDLHSELNLSSLELGDSALYFCASSVGSLAGAYEQYFGPGTRLTVT.

The V and J genes are TRBV9 and TRBJ2-3; the D call may be TRBD1 or TRBD2 (6 bases each). The CDR3 is 16 amino acids. The ends were cut back, 0 bases at V and 0 bases at J, with 11 bases in the middle. Germline CDR1 is SGDLS and CDR2 is YYNGEE. The CDR3: CASSVVGGQSTDTQYF. The CDR3 region has the DNA TGTGCCAGCAGCGTAGTGGGGGGACAAAGCACAGATACGCAGTATTTT.